Presented here are 6 T cell receptor beta chains from one specimen sequenced in a study of CD8 T cells in ankylosing spondylitis. Each CDR3 protein is one row after TCRdb ran MiXCR on the 5' RACE reads. The sample shows roughly 170,000 distinct CDR3 sequences, 9.5% to 10% of them seen only once. Sequencing input: blood, either unsorted or a sorted T cell fraction (not recorded which). Receptors originate from a female donor with ankylosing spondylitis or in good health (not recorded which).

At least ten counts were recorded for this clonotype. The V gene is TRBV29-1, the J gene TRBJ2-7; 7 positions match TRBD1. The CDR3 is 13 amino acids. Germline CDR1 SQVTM, CDR2 ANQGSEA. The ends lost 6 bases at V and 4 bases at J; junction bases unmatched: 9. CDR3 coding DNA: TGCAGCGTCCAAGATACAGGGGTATACGAGCAGTACTTC. This sequence encodes CSVQDTGVYEQYF.

This clonotype was found a few times. V gene TRBV7-2 combines with J gene TRBJ2-3, with 7 bases aligning to TRBD1. V lost 5 bases and J lost 2; bases outside the gene matches: 7. In germline, CDR1 is SGHTA, CDR2 FQGNSA. The CDR3 spans 15 residues. CDR3 protein: CASSPPTGTTDTQYF. Written as DNA, the CDR3 is TGTGCCAGCAGCCCTCCGACAGGGACCACAGATACGCAGTATTTT.

The chain joins TRBV7-9 to TRBJ2-1, with 11 bases matching TRBD1. Germline V gene data show CDR1 as SEHNR and CDR2 as FQNEAQ (reference sequence). J was trimmed by 9 bases and V by 3 bases; bases with no gene match: 1. The CDR3 spans 13 residues. CDR3 sequence reads: CASSFGQGAEQFF. As DNA, the CDR3 is TGTGCCAGCAGCTTCGGACAGGGGGCTGAGCAGTTCTTC.

This clonotype was seen a few times. V and J are TRBV6-2 or TRBV6-3 and TRBJ2-2; TRBD1 might be the D (6 bases). V lost 10 bases, J lost 1 base, and 13 bases lay in between. The CDR3 is 14 residues long. Germline CDR1 and CDR2: MNHEY and SVGEGT. CDR3 region: CATEGHLNTGELFF. In DNA form, the CDR3 reads TGTGCCACCGAGGGACATTTGAACACCGGGGAGCTGTTTTTT.

Points on this clonotype: The junction differs from germline at one of its ends, possibly a read error. The chain combines TRBV3-1 with TRBJ2-1, with 8 bases fitting TRBD2. Germline CDR1 reads LGHDT; CDR2 reads YNNKEL (reference sequence). The CDR3 is made up of 19 amino acids. The CDR3 sequence is CTSSPGASGQVGPYNEQFF. CDR3 DNA sequence: TGTACCAGCAGTCCCGGGGCTAGCGGGCAGGTAGGGCCCTACAATGAGCAGTTCTTC.

In this sample, this clonotype turned up a few times. The limits of the CDR3 on the DNA are not certain, so only TCRdb's listed CDR3 is given. This chain links TRBV9 with TRBJ2-2; the table's D gene call, TRBD2, was not cross checked with the DNA. Germline V CDR1 and CDR2: SGDLS, YYNGEE. The CDR3 region is 18 residues in length, termini included. The CDR3 protein is CASSHSTSGVNTGELFFF.